Listed here are 14 T cell receptor beta chains from one sample, sequenced in a study of blood T cells in healthy people across ages. The use of a sample-barcoded 5' primer and a J-beta primer mix characterized a second PCR of roughly 6 to 12 cycles. TCRdb analysed the 5' RACE reads with MiXCR anew, one entry per CDR3 protein. The sample includes approximately 780,000 distinct CDR3 sequences, roughly 26% seen only once; the top ten take roughly 3.1%. The sample was also linked to a second study, of T cells of mothers and their children.

The source material was blood. These receptor sequences come from a boy between 10 and 17 years old in good health.

This clonotype was observed a handful of times. This chain uses TRBV5-5 with TRBJ2-7; 7 nucleotides agree with TRBD2. J was trimmed by 0 bases and V by 3 bases; bases with no gene match: 9. The CDR3 covers 16 residues. The germline CDR1 and CDR2 sequences are SGHKS and YYEKEE (reference sequence). The CDR3: CASSWGGTNPSYEQYF. As DNA, the CDR3 is TGTGCCAGCAGCTGGGGGGGGACTAACCCCTCCTACGAGCAGTACTTC.

Only a few counts were recorded for this clonotype. The chain employs TRBV7-3 and TRBJ1-2, with D possibly TRBD1 on 6 matching bases. The CDR3 loop spans 13 amino acids. V gave up 5 bases and J gave up 5 bases, with 12 bases separating them. Germline lookup yields CDR1 SGHTA and CDR2 FQGTGA. The CDR3: CASSTPTGYGYTF. CDR3 DNA sequence: TGTGCCAGCAGCACTCCCACAGGGTATGGCTACACCTTC.

The J gene is TRBJ2-7, the V gene TRBV24-1, with D perhaps matching TRBD1 or TRBD2 (6 bases each). CDR1 is KGHDR and CDR2 is SFDVKD in the germline V gene. CDR3 length: 13 amino acids. The V end lost 7 bases, the J end lost 6 bases, and 15 bases lay between the germline ends. The CDR3 coding sequence is TGTGCCACCAGCGGAGATCGGGGGCCCGAGCAGTACTTC. It specifies CATSGDRGPEQYF.

As concerns this clonotype: The junction departs from germline at one end; a sequencing error may be responsible. The chain uses TRBV6-2 or TRBV6-3 and TRBJ1-1; tentative D call: TRBD1 (6 bases). This CDR3 region has 15 residues. Looked up from germline, CDR1 is MNHEY and CDR2 is SVGEGT. Here the CDR3 DNA reads TGTGCCAGCAGCCTAGGGGGTAATTTGAACACTGGAGCTTTCTTT. This translates into CASSLGGNLNTGAFF.

This clonotype has ten or more counts. At one end the junction does not follow the germline gene, possibly because of a read error. The V gene is TRBV5-1, the J gene TRBJ1-4, with 7 bases lining up with TRBD1. Germline CDR1 is SGHRS and CDR2 is YFSETQ. This CDR3 region has 15 residues. CDR3 bases: TGTGCCAGCAGTTCCACAGGGGCAACTAATGAAAAACTGTTTTTT. This sequence encodes CASSSTGATNEKLFF. Full variable domain (outside the CDR3, taken from reference TRBV5-1 and TRBJ1-4): KAGVTQTPRYLIKTRGQQVTLSCSPISGHRSVSWYQQTPGQGLQFLFEYFSETQRNKGNFPGRFSGRQFSNSRSEMNVSTLELGDSALYLCASSSTGATNEKLFFGSGTQLSVL.

The chain recombines TRBV12-3 or TRBV12-4 with TRBJ1-2, with D possibly being TRBD1 (5 bases). This CDR3 spans 13 amino acids. The V end lost 8 bases, the J end lost 2 bases, and 12 bases lay between the germline ends. As DNA, the CDR3 is TGTGCCAGCGGGAAGCCAGGGAACTATGGCTACACCTTC. Protein: CASGKPGNYGYTF.

A few counts support this clonotype. The chain couples TRBV27 to TRBJ2-7; a possible D gene is TRBD1 (5 bases). With 2 bases removed from V and 5 bases from J, the gap between germline ends came to 16 bases. The CDR3 consists of 15 residues. Germline V gives CDR1 MNHEY, CDR2 SMNVEV (reference sequence). Here the CDR3 reads CASSLQGSLVNEQYF. DNA of the CDR3: TGTGCCAGCAGTTTACAGGGTTCCCTTGTGAACGAGCAGTACTTC.

This chain joins TRBV11-2 and TRBJ2-1, with D hard to call. The CDR3 covers 15 residues. The V end was cut by 1 base, the J end by 7 bases, with 14 bases between. The germline gives CDR1 SGHAT, CDR2 FQNNGV. Here the CDR3 DNA reads TGTGCCAGCAGCTTAGGTAAACGGCTTATTAATGAGCAGTTCTTC. It translates to CASSLGKRLINEQFF.

The V gene is TRBV7-2, the J gene TRBJ2-5; 14 bases match TRBD2. CDR3 length equals 15 residues. V shed 5 bases and J 11 bases; nucleotides not matched to a gene: 10. In germline, CDR1 is SGHTA, CDR2 FQGNSA. CDR3 DNA: TGTGCCAGCAGCCGGACTAGCGGGGGGCTCTGGGAGCAGTACTTC. Translated: CASSRTSGGLWEQYF.

This chain joins TRBV21-1 and TRBJ2-1; the table gives TRBD1 as D, unverified against the DNA. TRBJ2-5 explains the end of the DNA better; the J call may be wrong. TRBV21-1 is a pseudogene locus. This CDR3 region has 15 residues. CDR3 protein: CASSKGGSARETQYF. The CDR3 nucleotides are TGTGCCAGCAGCAAAGGAGGGAGCGCCAGGGAGACCCAGTACTTC.

This chain links TRBV7-9 with TRBJ2-5, with TRBD1 matching 7 bases. Germline-derived CDR1 and CDR2 are SEHNR and FQNEAQ (reference sequence). This CDR3 spans 13 amino acids. J gave up 2 bases and V 11 bases, and 8 bases lay outside the gene matches. The DNA of the CDR3 is TGTGCCGGAAAGCCGGGACAGCAAGAGACCCAGTACTTC. This codes for CAGKPGQQETQYF.

In its sample, this clonotype was seen a few times. This chain links TRBV11-2 with TRBJ1-1; D is ambiguous. The V end was cut by 5 bases, the J end by 8 bases, with 15 bases between. Germline lookup yields CDR1 SGHAT and CDR2 FQNNGV. This CDR3 spans 13 amino acids. The chain's CDR3 is CASSRGSTREAFF. CDR3 in DNA: TGTGCCAGCAGCCGCGGGTCTACTAGAGAAGCTTTCTTT.

This clonotype was seen a few times. The chain carries TRBV6-5 and TRBJ2-2, with a possible D match to TRBD2 (7 bases). Germline loops: CDR1 MNHEY, CDR2 SVGAGI. Deletions cut 4 bases from V and 3 bases from J, with 18 bases between. CDR3 length equals 17 residues. The CDR3 sequence is CASSFKPTGGDTGELFF. Here the CDR3 DNA reads TGTGCCAGCAGTTTTAAACCCACGGGGGGCGACACCGGGGAGCTGTTTTTT.

This rearrangement joins TRBV20-1 to TRBJ2-3, with 12 bases fitting TRBD2. Germline values: CDR1 DFQATT, CDR2 SNEGSKA (reference sequence). This CDR3 spans 17 amino acids. Losses at the gene ends were 3 bases for V and 2 bases for J; bases not matched to a gene: 9. CDR3 sequence: CSASIQWTSGATDTQYF. In DNA, the CDR3 is TGCAGTGCTAGTATCCAATGGACTAGCGGGGCCACAGATACGCAGTATTTT.